These T cell receptor beta chains were read from a single sample in a study of untreated major depressive disorder. Using immunoSEQ multiplex PCR, the repertoire was profiled, and TCRdb retains in-frame clones only, with some absent. The sample has fewer than 30,000 clones; about 90% are singletons. Sequenced input: CD4+ T cells from PBMCs. The receptors stem from a woman aged 25 to 45 with major depressive disorder. CDR3s include the opening cysteine and the closing phenylalanine or tryptophan. D genes are given only for firm matches. Clone size is shown for a subset of rows, as once, few, many or a class of expanded clone.

cdr3_aa cdr3_nt clone_size j_call v_call d_call
CASSQEVNRRFSGNTIYF TGTGCCAGCAGCCAAGAAGTGAATCGGCGATTCTCTGGAAACACCATATATTTT . TRBJ1-3 TRBV4-2 .
CSVSEGQGVQETQYF TGCAGCGTTTCAGAGGGACAGGGGGTGCAAGAGACCCAGTACTTC . TRBJ2-5 TRBV29-1 TRBD1
CASSGGVEQYF TGCGCCAGCAGCGGCGGGGTCGAGCAGTACTTC . TRBJ2-7 TRBV5-1 .
CASSLLLAGGETGELFF TGCGCCAGCAGCCTACTACTAGCGGGAGGGGAGACCGGGGAGCTGTTTTTT once TRBJ2-2 TRBV4-3 TRBD2
CASENETEAFF TGTGCCAGCGAAAACGAGACTGAAGCTTTCTTT . TRBJ1-1 TRBV25-1 .
CASTGTGQPSEAFF TGTGCCAGCACGGGGACAGGCCAGCCGTCCGAAGCTTTCTTT . TRBJ1-1 TRBV27 TRBD1
CASSPLGKNTGELFF TGTGCCAGTAGTCCCCTGGGGAAGAACACCGGGGAGCTGTTTTTT . TRBJ2-2 TRBV19 .
CASSRYFGTGRIHEQYF TGTGCCAGCAGCCGATATTTCGGGACAGGGAGAATTCACGAGCAGTACTTC . TRBJ2-7 TRBV7-8 TRBD1
CASRRQGGGYTF TGTGCCAGCAGAAGACAGGGTGGAGGCTACACCTTC once TRBJ1-2 TRBV28 TRBD1
CASSLAARRQETQYF TGTGCCAGCAGCTTAGCTGCTAGGAGGCAAGAGACCCAGTACTTC . TRBJ2-5 TRBV7-2 .
CASSLTGQVELRNTIYF TGTGCCAGCAGCCTGACGGGACAGGTGGAGCTTCGAAACACCATATATTTT . TRBJ1-3 TRBV7-2 TRBD1
CATEGAAGGYTF TGTGCCACCGAGGGGGCCGCAGGTGGCTACACCTTC . TRBJ1-2 TRBV10-3 TRBD1
CASSSQGYGTDTQYF TGTGCCAGCAGCTCCCAGGGGTACGGCACAGATACGCAGTATTTT . TRBJ2-3 TRBV11-2 .
CASKGSTYEQYF TGTGCCAGCAAGGGTTCAACCTACGAGCAGTACTTC few TRBJ2-7 TRBV28 .
CASSVVSRDTQYF TGTGCCAGCAGCGTAGTATCACGAGATACGCAGTATTTT . TRBJ2-3 TRBV9 .
CSVVRDNGNTEAFF TGCAGCGTTGTAAGGGACAATGGGAACACTGAAGCTTTCTTT . TRBJ1-1 TRBV29-1 .
CAISESRAGSDTQYF TGTGCCATCAGTGAGTCTCGAGCGGGATCAGATACGCAGTATTTT . TRBJ2-3 TRBV10-3 TRBD2
CASSLGPSVENEQFF TGTGCCAGCAGCTTAGGCCCCTCCGTGGAAAATGAGCAGTTCTTC . TRBJ2-1 TRBV11-3 .
CASSILAGGPHEQYF TGTGCCAGCAGTATTCTAGCGGGAGGGCCCCACGAGCAGTACTTC . TRBJ2-7 TRBV2 TRBD2
CASSRDRGFSGANVLTF TGTGCCAGCAGCCGGGACAGGGGCTTCTCTGGGGCCAACGTCCTGACTTTC . TRBJ2-6 TRBV5-8 TRBD1
CASSRVRATEAFF TGTGCCAGCAGTCGGGTCAGGGCCACTGAAGCTTTCTTT . TRBJ1-1 TRBV6-5 .
CASSLVWQPQHF TGTGCCAGCAGTTTGGTATGGCAGCCCCAGCATTTT . TRBJ1-5 TRBV28 .
CASSPLGQGAETQYF TGTGCTAGCAGCCCGCTGGGACAGGGGGCCGAGACCCAGTACTTC . TRBJ2-5 TRBV7-7 TRBD1
CASSLRQGGGNTIYF TGTGCCAGCAGCTTGAGACAGGGAGGGGGAAACACCATATATTTT . TRBJ1-3 TRBV7-2 TRBD1
CASSSPGQLYGGYTF TGTGCCAGCAGCTCGCCGGGACAGCTATATGGAGGCTACACCTTC once TRBJ1-2 TRBV5-4 TRBD1
CATSRDEHYEQYF TGTGCCACCAGCAGAGATGAACACTACGAGCAGTACTTC once TRBJ2-7 TRBV15 .
CASRKDRGTEAFF TGCGCCAGCCGAAAAGACAGGGGCACTGAAGCTTTCTTT . TRBJ1-1 TRBV4-1 TRBD1